Given below is one T cell receptor (beta chain) in context. This specimen comes from a study of control samples from healthy donors and cancer patients. The CDR3 is 16 residues long. The ends lost 4 bases at V and 0 bases at J; junction bases unmatched: 5. CDR1 is KGHDR, CDR2 SFDVKD, per germline. TCRdb's copy holds only in-frame clones and misses some; the assay was immunoSEQ multiplex PCR. The top ten hold roughly 13% of the sample, which has about 53,000 clones, 87% seen once. Sample: PBMCs. This receptor was identified in a man aged 55 to 70 with head and neck cancer. This chain links TRBV24-1 with TRBJ1-5, with 7 bases aligning to TRBD1. The CDR3 nucleotides read TGTGCCACCAGTGAAGGGGGCAGACTTAGCAATCAGCCCCAGCATTTT. The encoded protein is CATSEGGRLSNQPQHF.